The 10 T cell receptor beta chains reported below all come from one sample, sequenced in a study of shared clonotypes between healthy human individuals. Measured with immunoSEQ multiplex PCR; TCRdb has only the in-frame clones, and not every one. In the table there are about 680,000 clones, less than 80% of which are singletons. Sequencing input: memory CD4+ T cells sorted from blood. Subset indicated: CD45RA-negative fraction. The receptors stem from a woman under 40 in good health.

This clone occurred a few times. Other DNA sequences in the same sample also yield this CDR3. This chain links TRBV18 with TRBJ2-7; D is undetermined. V lost 3 bases, J lost 0 bases, and 3 bases lay in between. Germline loops: CDR1 KGHSH, CDR2 LQKENI. This CDR3 is built from 12 residues. The CDR3, as DNA: TGTGCCAGCTCACCGTCCTCCTACGAGCAGTACTTC. This codes for CASSPSSYEQYF.

The chain uses TRBV7-3 and TRBJ2-5, with TRBD2 matching over 7 bases. The CDR3 contains 14 residues. The germline V gene encodes CDR1 SGHTA and CDR2 FQGTGA. V dropped 3 bases and J dropped 4; count of bases not matched to a gene: 5. The CDR3 sequence: CASSFVTGGETQYF. As DNA, the CDR3 is TGTGCCAGCAGCTTTGTAACGGGAGGAGAGACCCAGTACTTC.

V usage is TRBV7-8 and J usage is TRBJ1-3; 7 nucleotides match TRBD1. CDR3 length equals 16 residues. CDR1 and CDR2 from the germline V gene are SGHVS and FQNEAQ. Trimming removed 1 base from V and 3 bases from J; junction bases left unmatched: 6. The CDR3 reads CASSLEDRRSGNTIYF. CDR3 nucleotide sequence: TGTGCCAGCAGCTTAGAGGACAGGAGAAGTGGAAACACCATATATTTT.

The CDR3: CASLGGWGQGYTEAFF. DNA for the CDR3: TGTGCCAGCCTAGGGGGATGGGGACAGGGTTATACTGAAGCTTTCTTT. This rearrangement joins TRBV11-2 to TRBJ1-1; 9 bases map to TRBD1. The V gene's germline CDR1 is SGHAT and CDR2 FQNNGV. The CDR3 is made up of 16 amino acids. The V gene end was trimmed by 8 bases and the J gene end by 5 bases; junction bases not matched to a gene: 15.

The count of this clone is one. The J gene is TRBJ2-7, the V gene TRBV27, with TRBD2 matching over 10 bases. The CDR3 contains 15 residues. Trimming took 6 bases from V and 4 from J; bases not matched to a gene: 9. Germline V gene lookup returns CDR1 MNHEY and CDR2 SMNVEV (reference sequence). The CDR3 DNA is TGTGCCAGCAGCCCGACTAGCGGGCGAATGTACGAGCAGTACTTC. It yields the protein CASSPTSGRMYEQYF.

The CDR3 spells CASSQDIAPPYEQYF. In nucleotides, the CDR3 is TGCGCCAGCAGCCAAGATATAGCGCCGCCCTACGAGCAGTACTTC. The chain is built from TRBV4-1 and TRBJ2-7, with a possible D match to TRBD2 (5 bases). Germline V lookup: CDR1 MGHRA, CDR2 YSYEKL. Trimming cost V 0 bases and J 2 bases, with 11 bases left between them. This CDR3 comprises 15 residues.

The chain employs TRBV29-1 and TRBJ1-3; 8 positions agree with TRBD1. J gave up 0 bases and V 6 bases, and 4 bases lay outside the gene matches. CDR3 length: 14 residues. CDR1 and CDR2 from the germline V gene are SQVTM and ANQGSEA. DNA of the CDR3: TGCAGCGTCGGACAGGGCCACTCTGGAAACACCATATATTTT. Translated: CSVGQGHSGNTIYF.

This clone was seen ten or more times. The CDR3 DNA is TGTGCCAGCAGCGCAGCCGGGACTGCCGCCTCCTACGAGCAGTACTTC. This codes for CASSAAGTAASYEQYF. The V call is TRBV7-2, the J call TRBJ2-7, with D possibly matching TRBD2 (6 bases). V was clipped by 5 bases and J by 0 bases, with 17 bases between them. The CDR3 spans 16 residues. The V gene's germline CDR1 is SGHTA and CDR2 FQGNSA.

The rearrangement uses TRBV4-2 and TRBJ1-3, with D hard to call. V was trimmed by 4 bases and J by 0 bases, leaving 4 bases between them. This CDR3 is 13 amino acids long. Germline V gene lookup returns CDR1 LGHNA and CDR2 YNFKEQ. The CDR3 here is CASSPFSGNTIYF. DNA of the CDR3: TGTGCCAGCAGCCCCTTCTCTGGAAACACCATATATTTT.

The rearrangement uses TRBV14 and TRBJ2-7; a possible D gene is TRBD2 (6 bases). Germline CDR1 reads SGHDN; CDR2 reads FVKESK. The CDR3 runs 17 residues. The ends were cut back, 5 bases at V and 0 bases at J, with 20 bases in the middle. CDR3 region: CASSFPPRRDLSYEQYF. The CDR3, as DNA: TGTGCCAGCAGCTTTCCGCCCCGGAGGGACCTCTCCTACGAGCAGTACTTC.